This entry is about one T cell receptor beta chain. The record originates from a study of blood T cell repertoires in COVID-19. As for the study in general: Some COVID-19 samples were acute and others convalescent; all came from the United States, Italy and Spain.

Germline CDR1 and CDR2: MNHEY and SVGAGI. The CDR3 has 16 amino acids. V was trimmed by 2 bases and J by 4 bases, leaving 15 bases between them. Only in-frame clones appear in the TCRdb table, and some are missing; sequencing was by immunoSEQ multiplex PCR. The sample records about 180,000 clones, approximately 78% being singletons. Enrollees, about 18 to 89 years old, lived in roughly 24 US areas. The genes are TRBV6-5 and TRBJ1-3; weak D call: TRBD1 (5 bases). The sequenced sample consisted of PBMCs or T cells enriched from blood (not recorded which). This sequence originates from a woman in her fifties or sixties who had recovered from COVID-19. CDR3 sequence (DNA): TGTGCCAGCAGTTACCCTCCGACAGCGGGCGGAAACACCATATATTTT. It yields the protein CASSYPPTAGGNTIYF.